Listed below are T cell receptor beta chains from one sample, sequenced in a study of T cell repertoires in cytomegalovirus infection. From the reads, TCRdb called clonotypes with MiXCR, one entry per CDR3 protein. The sample yields roughly 630,000 distinct CDR3 sequences, 24% seen once. Sequencing was carried out using CD8+ T cells from PBMCs. These TCRs come from a human donor in good health (CMV status not recorded). Some clones in this sample may be carry-over from other donors' samples. Both conserved end residues are trimmed from each CDR3.

J gene,V gene,CDR3 protein
TRBJ1-1,TRBV6-5,ASSDTDRGWWTEAF
TRBJ2-1,TRBV6-5,TSGAYNEQF
TRBJ2-7,TRBV6-1,ASSEVEGTAYEQY
TRBJ2-2,TRBV6-6,ASRSPGQGHTGELF
TRBJ2-1,TRBV6-5,VSSYSDTAEQF
TRBJ1-2,TRBV6-6,ASSPPGGGSYGYT
TRBJ1-5,TRBV7-2,VNSLVEYSNQPQH
TRBJ1-2,TRBV9,ASSPRGTKDGYT
TRBJ2-2,TRBV7-8,ASSLGSGTIFGELF
TRBJ2-3,TRBV14,ASSQRGPSTDTQY
TRBJ2-7,TRBV14,ASSHQVYEQY
TRBJ1-4,TRBV7-2,ASSSSGGGLEKLF
TRBJ2-1,TRBV5-1,ASSLVFGGVYNEQF
TRBJ1-1,TRBV19,ASSTGPVTEAF
TRBJ2-2,TRBV2,ASSGDTDTGELF
TRBJ2-3,TRBV7-9,ASSPPGPGTDTQY
TRBJ1-3,TRBV28,ASIRTPGTGGNTIY
TRBJ2-1,TRBV4-1,ASSPREVGAYNEQF
TRBJ2-2,TRBV7-2,ASSPLGEFAGELF
TRBJ2-3,TRBV12-3/TRBV12-4,ASSFFPGTDSTDTQY
TRBJ2-2,TRBV6-2/TRBV6-3,ASRAVTTGELF
TRBJ2-3,TRBV6-2/TRBV6-3,ASSTSGGTTDTQY
TRBJ2-1,TRBV19,ASSIAGTYNEQF
TRBJ2-1,TRBV19,ASSIEWGTIPYNEQF
TRBJ2-1,TRBV7-6,ASSPQRWLAGSQSYNEQF
TRBJ1-1,TRBV4-1,ASSQAAKNTEAF
TRBJ2-1,TRBV10-3,AISDVGLQF
TRBJ2-7,TRBV6-5,ASSYSSGRLYYEQY
TRBJ2-1,TRBV5-1,ASSPERLYNEQF
TRBJ2-1,TRBV19,ASRISGGSYNEQF
TRBJ1-2,TRBV29-1,SAGGDLDHT
TRBJ2-1,TRBV7-9,ASSSGGANYNEQF
TRBJ2-1,TRBV7-9,ASSLRADEQF
TRBJ1-1,TRBV12-3/TRBV12-4,ASSLAADEAF
TRBJ2-1,TRBV12-5,ASVPDRGSYNEQF
TRBJ2-4,TRBV7-4,ASSQVVAKNIQY
TRBJ1-1,TRBV5-1,ASSLDEKAF
TRBJ2-2,TRBV19,ASSIDPPRPNTGELF
TRBJ1-5,TRBV5-6,ASSMGRSNQPQH
TRBJ1-5,TRBV7-9,ASSLDGVHSNQPQH
TRBJ2-2,TRBV27,ASSLRGNGELF
TRBJ1-2,TRBV20-1,SALQGDYGYT
TRBJ2-7,TRBV29-1,SVVLGPYEQY
TRBJ2-7,TRBV6-5,ASSYSLSSYEQY
TRBJ2-1,TRBV2,ASTPPFATFPQQF
TRBJ2-5,TRBV20-1,SARAPGLAAYQETQY
TRBJ1-5,TRBV6-1,ASSERGQALPPQH
TRBJ2-1,TRBV29-1,SGWTGGISYNEQF
TRBJ1-1,TRBV7-7,ASSLGTNWNTEAF
TRBJ2-1,TRBV12-3/TRBV12-4,ASSFWGGHSYNEQF
TRBJ2-2,TRBV29-1,SVERDRGITGELF
TRBJ2-1,TRBV29-1,SVQEQGLNPYNEQF
TRBJ1-1,TRBV28,ASSFTSPEAF
TRBJ2-1,TRBV5-1,ASSLFGDEYNEQF
TRBJ2-5,TRBV6-2/TRBV6-3,ASSYSRDDGGETQY
TRBJ2-7,TRBV7-9,ASSLDNLDEQY
TRBJ2-2,TRBV7-8,ASGTLNTGELF
TRBJ1-4,TRBV2,ASSGQTGMTNEKLF
TRBJ2-1,TRBV4-1,ASSQAQNEQF